This T cell receptor (beta chain) was documented in a study of blood T cell repertoires in COVID-19. Study context: The cDNA or gDNA used as material had been derived from T cells, B-cell-depleted T cells, or PBMCs.

Profiled with immunoSEQ multiplex PCR; TCRdb holds only in-frame clones, not every one. The data contain about 99,000 clones, less than 90% of them seen just once; the ten biggest clones take up under 2%. The CDR3 contains 16 residues. The germline V gene encodes CDR1 MNHEY and CDR2 SVGAGI. V dropped 4 bases and J dropped 0 bases, with 15 bases sitting between them. Sequenced sample: peripheral blood. This TCR was recovered from a man between 65 and 79 years old with active or convalescent COVID-19. The chain employs TRBV6-5 and TRBJ2-5; perhaps TRBD1 as D (6 bases). CDR3 bases: TGTGCCAGCAGTTCCTTGACAGGAGAGTACCAAGAGACCCAGTACTTC. Translating gives CASSSLTGEYQETQYF.